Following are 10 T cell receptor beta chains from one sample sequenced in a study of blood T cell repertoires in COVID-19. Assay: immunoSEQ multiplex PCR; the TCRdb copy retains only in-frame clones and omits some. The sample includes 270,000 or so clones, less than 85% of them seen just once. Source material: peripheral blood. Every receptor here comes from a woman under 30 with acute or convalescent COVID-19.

DNA of the CDR3: TGTGCCAGCAGCACAAGGCTAGCGGGAGAGAATGAGCAGTTCTTC. This encodes CASSTRLAGENEQFF. This chain uses TRBV13 with TRBJ2-1; TRBD2 agrees at 10 bases. Germline V gives CDR1 PRHDT, CDR2 FYEKMQ (reference sequence). V lost 5 bases, J lost 7 bases, and 8 bases stayed unmatched. This CDR3 is 15 amino acids long.

Written as DNA, the CDR3 is TGTGCCAGCAGCCAAGATGTACTAGCGGGAGCGGAGACCCAGTACTTC. Encoded protein: CASSQDVLAGAETQYF. V is TRBV14 and J is TRBJ2-5; 11 bases line up with TRBD2. Germline CDR1 reads SGHDN; CDR2 reads FVKESK. The V and J ends lost 0 bases and 5 bases, in that order; junction bases with no gene match: 5. CDR3 size: 16 residues.

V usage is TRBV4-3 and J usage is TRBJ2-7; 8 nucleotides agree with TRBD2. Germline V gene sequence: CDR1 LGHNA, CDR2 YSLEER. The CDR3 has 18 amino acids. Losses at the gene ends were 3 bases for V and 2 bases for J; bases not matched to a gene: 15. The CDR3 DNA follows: TGCGCCAGCAGCCACCAACGGGGGGGGGACGGATCCCCCTACGAGCAGTACTTC. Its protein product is CASSHQRGGDGSPYEQYF.

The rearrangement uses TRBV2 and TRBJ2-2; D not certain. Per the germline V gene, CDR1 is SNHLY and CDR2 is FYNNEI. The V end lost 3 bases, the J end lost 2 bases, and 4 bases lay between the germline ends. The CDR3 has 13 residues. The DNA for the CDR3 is TGTGCCAGCAGTGACTACAACACCGGGGAGCTGTTTTTT. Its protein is CASSDYNTGELFF.

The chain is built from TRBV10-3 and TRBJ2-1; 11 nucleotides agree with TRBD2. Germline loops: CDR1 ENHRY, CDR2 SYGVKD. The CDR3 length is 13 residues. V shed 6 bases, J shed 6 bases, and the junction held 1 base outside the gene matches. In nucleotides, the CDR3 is TGTGCCATCAGGGGACTAGCGGTCAATGAGCAGTTCTTC. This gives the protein CAIRGLAVNEQFF.

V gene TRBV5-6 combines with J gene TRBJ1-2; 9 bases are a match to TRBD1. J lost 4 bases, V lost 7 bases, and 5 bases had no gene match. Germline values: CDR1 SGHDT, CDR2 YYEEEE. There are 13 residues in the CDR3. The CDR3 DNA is TGTGCCAGCGCCCGGGACAGGGTCTATGGCTACACCTTC. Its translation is CASARDRVYGYTF.

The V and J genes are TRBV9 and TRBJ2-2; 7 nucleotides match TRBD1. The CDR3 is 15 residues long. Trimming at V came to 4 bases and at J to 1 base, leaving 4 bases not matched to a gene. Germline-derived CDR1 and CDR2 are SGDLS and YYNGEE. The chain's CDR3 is CASSIRQGNTGELFF. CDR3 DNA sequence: TGTGCCAGCAGCATACGACAGGGGAACACCGGGGAGCTGTTTTTT.

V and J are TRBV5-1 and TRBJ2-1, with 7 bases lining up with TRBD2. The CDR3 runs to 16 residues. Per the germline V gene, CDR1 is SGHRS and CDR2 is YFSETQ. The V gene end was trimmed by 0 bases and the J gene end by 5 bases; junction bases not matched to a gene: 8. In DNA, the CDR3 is TGCGCCAGCAGCTTGGTAGTCCGGGAGGCGCACAATGAGCAGTTCTTC. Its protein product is CASSLVVREAHNEQFF.

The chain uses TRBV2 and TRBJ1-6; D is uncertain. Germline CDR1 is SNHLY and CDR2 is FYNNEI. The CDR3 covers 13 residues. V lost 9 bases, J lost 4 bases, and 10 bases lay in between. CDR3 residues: CARGREYNSPLHF. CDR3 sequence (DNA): TGTGCCAGGGGTAGGGAGTATAATTCACCCCTCCACTTT.

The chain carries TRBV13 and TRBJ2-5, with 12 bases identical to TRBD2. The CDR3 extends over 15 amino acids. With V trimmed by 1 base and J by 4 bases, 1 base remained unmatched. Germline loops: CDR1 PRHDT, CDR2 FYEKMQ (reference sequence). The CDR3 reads CASSLVGLAGETQYF. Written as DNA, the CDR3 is TGTGCCAGCAGCTTAGTGGGACTAGCGGGAGAGACCCAGTACTTC.